The entry below describes one T cell receptor (beta chain). The data originate from a study of human T cells and chemical hapten exposure. The CDR3 is made up of 11 amino acids. Germline trimming cut 8 bases from V and 5 bases from J; bases unmatched to any gene: 2. Germline V gene lookup returns CDR1 MDHEN and CDR2 SYDVKM. Documented time point: pre-sensitization, week 0. Stated treatment: therapeutic diphenylcyclopropenone sensitization with weekly scalp DPC. TCRdb re-derived calls from the RACE reads in MiXCR, one entry per CDR3 protein. Of under 95,000 distinct CDR3 sequences in the sample, about 9% were seen once.

This TCR came from a man between 40 and 49 years old with alopecia areata. Some clones in this sample may be carry-over from other donors' samples. This chain uses TRBV28 with TRBJ2-7; 8 bases are shared with TRBD1. The specimen comprised whole blood, sampled in connection with sensitization to the hapten diphenylcyclopropenone (DPC). The CDR3 nucleotides read TGTGCCAGCCTACAGGGGGACGAGCAGTACTTC. Translating it yields CASLQGDEQYF.